One sample yielded the 8 T cell receptor beta chains listed below, sequenced in a study of blood T cell repertoires in COVID-19 (dated by TCRdb to the early 2020s). The library came from the immunoSEQ multiplex PCR assay. TCRdb provides this immuneACCESS table in a form limited to in-frame rearrangements. Some clones are lacking; in checked studies, under half of them reflect an unresolved V gene, and why the rest are absent is not known. For this sample there are about 94,000 clones; roughly 84% appear just once. Together, the top ten hold approximately 6.5% of the sample. The sequencing input was peripheral blood. These receptors all stem from a man in his 60s with acute or convalescent COVID-19.

The chain couples TRBV7-8 to TRBJ2-7, with a possible D match to TRBD1 (6 bases). The CDR3 loop spans 13 amino acids. V gave up 5 bases and J gave up 6 bases, with 14 bases separating them. Germline CDR1 reads SGHVS; CDR2 reads FQNEAQ. CDR3 sequence: CASSKKQGVEQYF. CDR3 in DNA: TGTGCCAGCAGCAAAAAACAGGGAGTCGAGCAGTACTTC. Full variable domain (remainder filled in from reference TRBV7-8 and TRBJ2-7): GAGVSQSPRYKVAKRGQDVALRCDPISGHVSLFWYQQALGQGPEFLTYFQNEAQLDKSGLPSDRFFAERPEGSVSTLKIQRTQQEDSAVYLCASSKKQGVEQYFGPGTRLTVT.

The genes are TRBV9 and TRBJ2-1; 7 nucleotides agree with TRBD1. V was clipped by 0 bases and J by 4 bases; unmatched bases: 4. Germline CDR1 reads SGDLS; CDR2 reads YYNGEE. There are 15 residues in the CDR3. The CDR3 loop reads CASSVVGTAYNEQFF. In DNA, the CDR3 is TGTGCCAGCAGCGTAGTAGGGACAGCTTACAATGAGCAGTTCTTC.

This chain uses TRBV4-1 with TRBJ2-5; a weak D match, TRBD2 (6 bases). V was shortened by 1 base and J by 4 bases, with 13 bases between the two germline ends. The CDR3 is 15 amino acids. Germline V CDR1 and CDR2: MGHRA, YSYEKL. The CDR3 region is CASSQVPGVAETQYF. The DNA for the CDR3 is TGCGCCAGCAGCCAAGTGCCGGGGGTGGCAGAGACCCAGTACTTC.

The chain joins TRBV29-1 to TRBJ1-2; D uncertain. The V end was cut by 5 bases, the J end by 4 bases, with 11 bases between. The CDR3 length is 12 residues. Germline loops: CDR1 SQVTM, CDR2 ANQGSEA. The chain's CDR3 is CSVPAVRYGYTF. CDR3 nucleotide sequence: TGCAGCGTTCCCGCAGTCCGCTATGGCTACACCTTC. Supplemented by reference TRBV29-1 and TRBJ1-2, the full variable domain reads SAVISQKPSRDICQRGTSLTIQCQVDSQVTMMFWYRQQPGQSLTLIATANQGSEATYESGFVIDKFPISRPNLTFSTLTVSNMSPEDSSIYLCSVPAVRYGYTFGSGTRLTVV.

In this sample, this clone turned up once. J is TRBJ2-1 and V is TRBV5-1; TRBD1 is a possible D gene (6 bases). The V end was cut by 0 bases, the J end by 8 bases, with 12 bases between. This CDR3 comprises 14 residues. Germline-derived CDR1 and CDR2 are SGHRS and YFSETQ. The DNA of the CDR3 is TGCGCCAGCAGCTTGGGGGACACCTATCATGAGCAGTTCTTC. As protein: CASSLGDTYHEQFF. The complete variable domain, with remaining parts taken from reference TRBV5-1 and TRBJ2-1, reads KAGVTQTPRYLIKTRGQQVTLSCSPISGHRSVSWYQQTPGQGLQFLFEYFSETQRNKGNFPGRFSGRQFSNSRSEMNVSTLELGDSALYLCASSLGDTYHEQFFGPGTRLTVL.

V usage is TRBV7-2 and J usage is TRBJ1-1; 12 positions match TRBD1. The J segment lost 1 base and the V segment lost 5 bases, leaving 8 bases of the junction unmatched. Germline V CDR1 and CDR2: SGHTA, FQGNSA. The CDR3 contains 17 residues. The CDR3 region has the DNA TGTGCCAGCAGCCCAAGGGGACAGGGGGCCGGGAACACTGAAGCTTTCTTT. This encodes CASSPRGQGAGNTEAFF.

The gene calls are TRBV4-1 and TRBJ1-3, with 12 nucleotides matching TRBD1. With V trimmed by 1 base and J by 8 bases, 6 bases remained unmatched. This CDR3 contains 16 residues. Germline-derived CDR1 and CDR2 are MGHRA and YSYEKL. This CDR3 is CASSQGPGQGAHTIYF. The CDR3 DNA reads TGCGCCAGCAGCCAAGGTCCGGGACAGGGGGCGCACACCATATATTTT.

The CDR3 region is CASSARDSRGYEQYF. CDR3 DNA sequence: TGTGCCAGCAGCGCTCGGGACTCCCGAGGGTACGAGCAGTACTTC. This chain uses TRBV11-2 with TRBJ2-7, with D maybe TRBD2 (6 bases). CDR3 length equals 15 residues. Deletions cut 5 bases from V and 4 bases from J, with 18 bases between. Germline V gene data show CDR1 as SGHAT and CDR2 as FQNNGV.